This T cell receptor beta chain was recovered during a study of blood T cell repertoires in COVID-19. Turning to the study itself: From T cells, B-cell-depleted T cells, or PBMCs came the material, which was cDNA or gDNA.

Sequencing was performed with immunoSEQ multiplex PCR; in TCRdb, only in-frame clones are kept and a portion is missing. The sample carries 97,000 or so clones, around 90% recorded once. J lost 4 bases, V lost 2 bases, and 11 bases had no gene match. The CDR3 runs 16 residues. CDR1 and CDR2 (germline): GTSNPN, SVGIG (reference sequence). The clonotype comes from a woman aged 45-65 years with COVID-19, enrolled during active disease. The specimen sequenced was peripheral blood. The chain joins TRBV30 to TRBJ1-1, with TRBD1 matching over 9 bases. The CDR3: CAWSQGTGGIGTEAFF. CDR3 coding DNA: TGTGCCTGGAGTCAGGGTACAGGGGGCATTGGCACTGAAGCTTTCTTT.